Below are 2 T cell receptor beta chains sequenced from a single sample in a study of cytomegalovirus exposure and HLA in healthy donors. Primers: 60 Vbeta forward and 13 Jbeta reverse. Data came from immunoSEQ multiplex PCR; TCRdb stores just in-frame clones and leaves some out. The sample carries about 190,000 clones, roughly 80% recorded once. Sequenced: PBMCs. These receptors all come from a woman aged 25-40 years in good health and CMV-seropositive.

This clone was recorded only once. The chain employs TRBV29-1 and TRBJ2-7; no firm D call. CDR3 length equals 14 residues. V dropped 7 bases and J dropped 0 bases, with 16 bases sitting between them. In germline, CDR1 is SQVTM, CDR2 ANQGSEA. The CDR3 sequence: CSAGAGSSSYEQYF. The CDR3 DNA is TGCAGCGCCGGAGCCGGGTCTTCCTCCTACGAGCAGTACTTC.

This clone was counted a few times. CDR3 region: CSVVGGRYEQYF. The CDR3 DNA is TGCAGCGTTGTAGGGGGTCGATACGAGCAGTACTTC. The genes are TRBV29-1 and TRBJ2-7; possibly TRBD1 for D (6 bases). The V gene lost 4 bases and the J gene lost 4 bases, with 11 bases spanning the gap. Germline assignment: CDR1 SQVTM and CDR2 ANQGSEA. This CDR3 has 12 amino acids.